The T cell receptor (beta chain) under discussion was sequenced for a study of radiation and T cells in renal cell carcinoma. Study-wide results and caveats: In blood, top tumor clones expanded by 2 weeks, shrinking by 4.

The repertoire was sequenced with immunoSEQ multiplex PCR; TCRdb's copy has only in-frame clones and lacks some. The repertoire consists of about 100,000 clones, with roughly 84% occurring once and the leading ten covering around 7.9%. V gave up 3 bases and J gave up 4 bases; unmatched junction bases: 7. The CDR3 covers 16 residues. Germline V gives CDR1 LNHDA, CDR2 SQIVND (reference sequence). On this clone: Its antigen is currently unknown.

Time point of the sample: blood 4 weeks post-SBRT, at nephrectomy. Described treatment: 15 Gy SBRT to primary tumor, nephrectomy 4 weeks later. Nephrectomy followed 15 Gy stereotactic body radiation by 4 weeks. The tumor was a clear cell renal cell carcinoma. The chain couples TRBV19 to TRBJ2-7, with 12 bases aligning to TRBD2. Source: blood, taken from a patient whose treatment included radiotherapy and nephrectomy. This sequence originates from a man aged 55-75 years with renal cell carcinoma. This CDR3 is CASSIGLAGRFYEQYF. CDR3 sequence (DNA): TGTGCCAGTAGTATCGGACTAGCGGGGCGCTTTTACGAGCAGTACTTC. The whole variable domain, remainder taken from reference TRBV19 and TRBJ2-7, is DGGITQSPKYLFRKEGQNVTLSCEQNLNHDAMYWYRQDPGQGLRLIYYSQIVNDFQKGDIAEGYSVSREKKESFPLTVTSAQKNPTAFYLCASSIGLAGRFYEQYFGPGTRLTVT.